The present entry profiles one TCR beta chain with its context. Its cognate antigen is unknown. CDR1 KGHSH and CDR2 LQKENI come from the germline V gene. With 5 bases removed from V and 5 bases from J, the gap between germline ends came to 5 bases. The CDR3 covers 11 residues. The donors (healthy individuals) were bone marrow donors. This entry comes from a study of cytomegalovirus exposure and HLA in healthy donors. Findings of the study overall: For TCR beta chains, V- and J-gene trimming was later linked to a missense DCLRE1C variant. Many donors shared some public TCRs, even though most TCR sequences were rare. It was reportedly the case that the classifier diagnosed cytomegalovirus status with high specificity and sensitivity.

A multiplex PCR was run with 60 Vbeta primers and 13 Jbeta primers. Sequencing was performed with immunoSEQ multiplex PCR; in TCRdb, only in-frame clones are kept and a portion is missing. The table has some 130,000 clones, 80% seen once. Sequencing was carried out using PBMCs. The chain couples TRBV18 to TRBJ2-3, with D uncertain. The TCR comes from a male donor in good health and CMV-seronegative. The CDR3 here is CASSFGDTQYF. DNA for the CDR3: TGTGCCAGCTCATTCGGAGATACGCAGTATTTT.